These 6 T cell receptor beta chains share one sample of origin, sequenced in a study of blood T cells in healthy people across ages. Primers used in a second PCR of about 6 to 11 cycles were a sample-barcoded 5' primer and a J-beta primer mix. TCRdb passed the 5' RACE reads through MiXCR, listing each CDR3 protein once. This sample has roughly 730,000 distinct CDR3 sequences, with approximately 53% found just once. Sequencing was performed on blood. Every receptor here comes from a man aged 35-49 years in good health.

This clonotype was picked up a small number of times. The chain recombines TRBV20-1 with TRBJ2-4; D is tentatively TRBD1 or TRBD2 (6 bases each). The CDR3 runs to 15 residues. V shed 0 bases and J shed 7 bases, with 16 bases lying between them. The V gene's germline CDR1 is DFQATT and CDR2 SNEGSKA (reference sequence). This CDR3 reads CSARDSGGQFNIQYF. The CDR3 DNA reads TGCAGTGCTAGAGATAGCGGAGGACAGTTTAACATTCAGTACTTC.

The genes are TRBV19 and TRBJ1-4, with 7 nucleotides matching TRBD1. After removal of 5 bases from V and 5 bases from J, the junction contained 5 bases not matched to a gene. CDR3 length: 14 residues. Looked up from germline, CDR1 is LNHDA and CDR2 is SQIVND (reference sequence). CDR3 nucleotides: TGTGCCAGTAGTTATCCAGGGGGAAATGAAAAACTGTTTTTT. Residues: CASSYPGGNEKLFF.

The chain combines TRBV14 with TRBJ2-1; D is perhaps TRBD2 (6 bases). Per the germline V gene, CDR1 is SGHDN and CDR2 is FVKESK. Trimming pared 3 bases from V and 11 bases from J, leaving 8 bases between. CDR3 length: 11 amino acids. For the CDR3, the DNA is TGTGCCAGCAGCCAGGCGGGACAGCAGTTCTTC. Protein: CASSQAGQQFF.

V and J are TRBV7-2 and TRBJ2-1, with D uncertain. Germline lookup yields CDR1 SGHTA and CDR2 FQGNSA. V was cut by 3 bases and J by 3 bases, with 9 bases left in between. This CDR3 contains 14 residues. CDR3 coding DNA: TGTGCCAGCAGCTTGTATGGTGACTACAATGAGCAGTTCTTC. Protein product: CASSLYGDYNEQFF.

The V gene is TRBV20-1, the J gene TRBJ2-7; 8 nucleotides line up with TRBD1. Losses at the gene ends were 6 bases for V and 1 base for J; bases not matched to a gene: 5. The CDR3 has 13 amino acids. Per germline, CDR1 DFQATT and CDR2 SNEGSKA (reference sequence). CDR3: CSAGTGRSYEQYF. The CDR3 DNA reads as TGCAGTGCGGGGACAGGCCGTTCCTACGAGCAGTACTTC.

In DNA form, the CDR3 reads TGTGCCAGCAGTGATCACCAGACAGGGGGAGGTGAAAAACTGTTTTTT. It specifies CASSDHQTGGGEKLFF. This rearrangement joins TRBV25-1 to TRBJ1-4; 9 nucleotides match TRBD1. The CDR3 contains 16 residues. Germline V gives CDR1 MGHDK, CDR2 SYGVNS. J lost 7 bases, V lost 3 bases, and 9 bases had no gene match.